This T cell receptor (beta chain) was recovered during a study of human T cells and chemical hapten exposure (dated by TCRdb to about 2021). At the level of the whole study: For sensitization, 2% DPC in acetone was applied to a roughly 2 cm by roughly 2 cm area of upper inner arm skin. Blood for TCR sequencing was provided by twenty-nine alopecia patients at one to four time points (pre-sensitization, 2, 6 and 24 weeks). Throughout the study period of around 24 weeks, patients also received therapeutic DPC doses to the scalp every week. The patient cohort, mostly female, included alopecia areata with under or over 50% scalp involvement, alopecia totalis and alopecia universalis. The study tracked peripheral blood TCR repertoire changes in vivo during primary and secondary sensitization to the hapten diphenylcyclopropenone (DPC) in alopecia patients. Patch testing was done on the upper back using Finn chambers containing 0.01% DPC, and results were scored after 6 days according to International Contact Dermatitis Research Group standards. Blood samples were taken from patients before sensitization (week 0) and at 2, 6 and about 24 weeks after DPC sensitization. Libraries were pooled for sequencing, and variation in per-sample TCR yields was attributed mainly to small differences in library volumes within the pool. On the study overall, not on this receptor specifically: After repeated subsampling, changes were observed in the strength of the expansion versus patch-test correlation and in the threshold at which the correlation became significant. Compared with pre-sensitization or healthy control sets, expanded TCRs formed significantly more large CDR3 similarity clusters, which is consistent with antigen-driven responses. All patients had alopecia, a presumed autoimmune disease, so their immune response might differ from that of healthy individuals. DPC sensitization did not change how many TCRs were above 1 in 1000 frequency, and no evidence was found of alterations in global repertoire structure. Patch test score correlated positively with the number of PT1 expanded TCRs, reaching significance at thresholds 8, 16 and 32 but not at 4.

The receptor library was made with RACE. The reads were generated on a NextSeq 500. During library preparation, unique molecular identifiers were attached to individual cDNA molecules so that TCRs could be counted in a quantitative, reproducible way. From each blood RNA sample, both TCR alpha and TCR beta chains were sequenced. As for how the authors treated the data: Samples had a median of about 96,000 TCRs, with a range from 23,224 to 690,600. The Decombinator software suite was used to annotate the V, J and CDR3 of the TCR reads. To make PS versus PT1 abundance plots, every sample was subsampled to the same number of TCRs (28,000). Expanded TCRs were defined as absent before sensitization and observed at least eight times at the 2-week time point. The raw public data were reprocessed by TCRdb itself: fastp quality trimming at Q25, MiXCR clonotype calling, in-frame beta chains only. Every distinct CDR3 protein forms one entry, paired with its most common genes and DNA. TCRdb's processing, not the study's, gives the V and J calls here. The sample table lists 250,000 or so distinct CDR3 sequences, roughly 7.4% of them with a count of one. The ten top clones hold 0.9% to 1.5% of the sample.

Per the publication, the time point label means: pre-sensitization, week 0. The label giving this sample's treatment or condition can be read as: therapeutic diphenylcyclopropenone sensitization with weekly scalp DPC. At every patch-test visit, the blood draw took place before the patch test was put on. Eligible patients were aged 18 to 70, diagnosed with alopecia, deemed suitable for DPC therapy, and excluded if pregnant. Total RNA was extracted from unfractionated whole blood that had been collected in Tempus Blood RNA tubes. Turning to this clonotype: This clone's antigen is unknown. Nothing much larger sits one base from this clone, and base qualities are not available.

V loses 5 bases at its end and J loses 7 bases; junction bases beyond the gene matches: 6. Inclusive of the bounding cysteine and phenylalanine, the CDR3 is 15 residues long. The DNA shown is the 45-base CDR3, in frame from base 1. The material was whole blood, obtained in connection with sensitization to the hapten diphenylcyclopropenone (DPC). The source is a man aged 18 to 30 with alopecia areata. Some clones in this sample may be carry-over from other donors' samples. The sequence is built from TRBV12-3 or TRBV12-4 and TRBJ2-3, with 13 central nucleotides matching TRBD2. The CDR3 reads CASSPTSGGAHTQYF. The nucleotide sequence reads TGTGCCAGCAGTCCTACTAGCGGGGGGGCGCATACGCAGTATTTT.